This T cell receptor beta chain was sequenced during a study of blood T cell repertoires in COVID-19 (dated by TCRdb to between 2020 and 2021). With respect to the entire study: The collaborator samples originated in the United States, Italy and Spain and spanned the acute and convalescent phases of COVID-19. The prospective study material was composed of cDNA or gDNA derived from T cells, B-cell-depleted T cells, or PBMCs. The dataset comprised deeply sampled blood TCRbeta repertoires from subjects exposed to, actively infected with, or recovered from COVID-19. The repertoires were made available in a free public database intended to serve as a resource for research on the immune response to SARS-CoV-2. The samples were drawn from the first 160 participants of the ongoing ImmuneRACE study and from 1,254 subjects provided by 6 global collaborators. A de-identified subject ID, COVID-19 status, age in years and sex were almost always included in the sample metadata. Where HLA class I and class II types were available, the types were taken from metadata supplied by the sample provider, not from assay-based typing. The paper as a whole reports these results and caveats: The amount of clinical and demographic metadata varied by source and participant and was provided uncurated.

Collaborating institutions collected whole blood in K2EDTA tubes following their own protocols. For TCRbeta analysis, collaborator samples were shipped as frozen whole blood, as isolated PBMCs, or as DNA extracted from either sample type. The CDR3 spans 15 residues, from the cysteine through the phenylalanine. Only the CDR3 part of the read is kept: 45 bases, read in frame from the first base. V and J lose 7 bases and 6 bases, and a span of 21 bases separates them. The germline V gene specifies MNHEY as CDR1 and SVGAGI as CDR2. This clone appeared once. Its recognized antigen is unknown. Qualities for individual bases were not recorded, and no much larger clone is one base off. The immunoSEQ Assay, a bias-controlled multiplex PCR, was used to amplify TCRbeta CDR3 regions from genomic DNA. The authors processed their data as follows. Nucleated cell counts per sample were estimated from amplification of reference gene primers within the assay. To quantify the absolute abundance of each unique TCRbeta CDR3 rearrangement, sequence reads were collapsed and filtered. Productive Simpson clonality was computed per sample as the square root of Simpson's diversity index over productive rearrangements. Entries here come from immuneACCESS through TCRdb and include only in-frame sequences with V and J called. Some clones fail to appear in such tables; in the studies checked, an unresolved V gene covers under half of the shortfall, and the cause of the remainder is unknown. V and J calls and clone size are as listed in that table; D and trimming were resolved from the DNA. The sample table holds some 150,000 clones, of which approximately 81% were seen once. Of the sample, about 0.95% is held by the ten largest clones.

This receptor chain uses TRBV6-5 and TRBJ1-2, with TRBD1 tentatively as D gene (6 bases match). The sequencing input was peripheral blood. This TCR was sampled from a man aged 40-49 years with acute or convalescent COVID-19. The sequenced DNA is TGTGCCAGCATGAGGACAGCGCCCTTCCCCGATGGCTACACCTTC. It translates as CASMRTAPFPDGYTF.